The present T cell receptor (beta chain) was sequenced within a study of CD8+CD57+ T cells in acquired aplastic anemia (dated by TCRdb to the late 2010s). Regarding the complete study: Extracted DNA from sorted CD4+ and CD8+ cells averaged around 2.9 ug, ranging from about 0.18 to 27.4 ug. A CD8+CD57+ expansion meant a frequency higher than the mean frequency seen in healthy subjects.

The paper's findings and limits, for the study overall: CD8+ Simpson's diversity did not differ significantly between patients and healthy controls (P=0.060). About 30 CD8+ CDR3 sequences were found to be shared between patients and controls, but these sequences appeared to be highly expressed in patients and within the immunodominant clones of the patients.

Notes on this clonotype: This clone's antigen is unknown. Per-base quality was not reported, and no clone a single base away is much larger than it.

The patients picked for sequencing were ones in whom flow cytometry had shown an expansion of CD8+CD57+ cells. All patients had severe acquired aplastic anemia diagnosed by International Study of Aplastic Anemia and Agranulocytosis and Camitta criteria. Patients had received no therapy at the time of blood sampling. In this study, sorted CD4+ and CD8+ T cells from the blood of healthy subjects and of severe aplastic anemia patients had their TCR repertoires deep-sequenced. Patients were enrolled in the USA under clinicaltrials.gov protocols 00001620, 01623167, 00001397, 00071045, 00081523 and 00961064. Ficoll-Paque density gradient centrifugation was used to isolate peripheral blood mononuclear cells. Before DNA extraction, CD4+ and CD8+ T cells were sorted with FACS or magnetic beads. Spanning cysteine to phenylalanine, the CDR3 consists of 13 amino acids. Only CDR3 DNA remains: 39 bases, in frame from the first base. Trimming removed 2 bases from V and 1 base from J, leaving 8 bases between the germline ends. CDR1 and CDR2 were assigned from the germline V gene as SQVTM and ANQGSEA.

Genomic DNA was used as template for profiling of TCR beta VDJ combinations and CDR3 sequences. An Illumina HiSeq 2000 was used for TCR repertoire sequencing. In the authors' own workflow: Repertoires were assessed using TRBV/TRBJ rearrangement plots, CDR3 size and DJ length profiles, and Simpson's diversity index. The most abundant DNA sequence in the deep sequencing data was taken as the immunodominant clone. CDR3 amino acid sequences were checked for sharing between subjects and were compared against published repertoires and the VDJdb database. TCRdb reprocessed the public reads (quality trimming at Q25 with fastp, clone calling with MiXCR) and kept in-frame beta chains. Every entry covers one CDR3 protein and lists the most common genes and DNA from its rows. TCRdb assigned the V and J calls; the authors' analysis was not used. The sample profile shows about 160,000 distinct CDR3 sequences; around 48% of them were found once. Over 25% of the sample is in the top ten clones.

The source of this sequence is a human donor with aplastic anemia. Sample: sorted CD4+, CD8+, or CD8+CD57+ T cells (not recorded which) from PBMCs. This sequence uses TRBV29-1 and TRBJ1-1, and TRBD1 may be the D gene, going by 5 matching bases. CDR3 protein: CSVERDQNTEAFF. The sequenced DNA is TGCAGCGTTGAACGGGACCAGAACACTGAAGCTTTCTTT.